This T cell receptor beta chain derives from a study of beta chain features in type 1 diabetes. Study-wide results and limits: Patients with Type 1 diabetes showed moderately but significantly shorter TCRB CDR3s in all four CD4+ subsets.

Germline CDR1 LGHNA, CDR2 YNFKEQ. Trimming took 0 bases from V and 3 from J; bases not matched to a gene: 15. The CDR3 is made up of 20 amino acids. The study reverse transcribed the entire isolated RNA, so it sequenced expressed TCRB transcripts. TCRdb keeps only in-frame clones here, not all; method: immunoSEQ multiplex PCR. The sample includes under 300,000 clones, around 24% of them seen just once. Turning to this clone: The antigen remains unidentified.

The TCR sequence derives from a woman under 40 with type 1 diabetes. What was sequenced was naive CD4+ T cells from blood. The chain links TRBV4-2 to TRBJ2-1; TRBD2 agrees at 9 bases. CDR3 protein: CASSQDGFSGSWGSYNEQFF. Here the CDR3 DNA reads TGTGCCAGCAGCCAAGATGGATTTAGCGGGAGCTGGGGGAGCTACAATGAGCAGTTCTTC.